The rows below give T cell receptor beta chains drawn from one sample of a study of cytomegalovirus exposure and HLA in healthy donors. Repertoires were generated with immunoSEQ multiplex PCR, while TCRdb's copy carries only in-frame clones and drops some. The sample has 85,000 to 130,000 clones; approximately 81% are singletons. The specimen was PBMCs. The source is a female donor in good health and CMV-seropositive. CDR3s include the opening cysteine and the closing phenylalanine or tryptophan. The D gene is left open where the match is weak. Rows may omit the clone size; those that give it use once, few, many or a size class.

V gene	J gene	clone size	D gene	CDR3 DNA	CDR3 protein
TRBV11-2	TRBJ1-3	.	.	TGTGCCAGCAGTCCCTCGGGGAGCTCTGGAAACACCATATATTTT	CASSPSGSSGNTIYF
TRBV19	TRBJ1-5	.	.	TGTGCCAGTAAGGGACACGACAATAGCAATCAGCCCCAGCATTTT	CASKGHDNSNQPQHF
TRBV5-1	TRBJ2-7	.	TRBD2	TGCGCCAGCAGCTTGGGGACTAGCGGGAGGGGCTACGAGCAGTACTTC	CASSLGTSGRGYEQYF
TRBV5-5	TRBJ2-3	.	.	TGTGCCAGCAGCTTTGGGCCGAGGGGGAGAGTAGGCACAGATACGCAGTATTTT	CASSFGPRGRVGTDTQYF
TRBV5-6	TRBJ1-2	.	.	TGTGCCAGCAGCTTAGAGGCAGAGCGGTATGGCTACACCTTC	CASSLEAERYGYTF
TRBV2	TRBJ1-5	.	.	TGTGCCAGCAGTGAAAGGAGTAGCAATCAGCCCCAGCATTTT	CASSERSSNQPQHF
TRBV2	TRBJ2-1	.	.	TGTGCCAGCAGTGAGTTTCTAGAATCCCACAATGAGCAGTTCTTC	CASSEFLESHNEQFF
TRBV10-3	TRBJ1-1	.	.	TGTGCCATCAGCAACAGGGCTGGCGAAGCTTTCTTT	CAISNRAGEAFF
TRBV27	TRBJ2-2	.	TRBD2	TGTGCCAGCAGTTACGGCGGGGGAGGAACCGGGGAGCTGTTTTTT	CASSYGGGGTGELFF
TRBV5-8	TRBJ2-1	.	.	TGTGCCAGCAGCTTGACAGGCCTCACCTACAATGAGCAGTTCTTC	CASSLTGLTYNEQFF
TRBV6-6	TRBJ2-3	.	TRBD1	TGTGCCAGCAGGACCCGGGACAGGGGCACAGATACGCAGTATTTT	CASRTRDRGTDTQYF
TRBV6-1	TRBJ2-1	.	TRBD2	TGTGCCAGCAGTGGTCTAGCGGGAGTCGAAGGTGAGCAGTTCTTC	CASSGLAGVEGEQFF
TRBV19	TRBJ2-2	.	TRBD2	TGTGCCAGTAGTTCTGGGACTAGCGGGAGGGCCAACACCGGGGAGCTGTTTTTT	CASSSGTSGRANTGELFF
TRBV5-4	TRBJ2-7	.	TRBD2	TGTGCCAGCAGCTCCCCCAGCCCTAGCGGGAGATCGTACGAGCAGTACTTC	CASSSPSPSGRSYEQYF
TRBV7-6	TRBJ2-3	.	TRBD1	TGTGCCAGCAGCTTAGAACCCCGTCCCGGGACAGGGACGCAGTATTTT	CASSLEPRPGTGTQYF
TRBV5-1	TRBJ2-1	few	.	TGCGCCAGCAGCAGGGGGAATGAGCAGTTCTTC	CASSRGNEQFF
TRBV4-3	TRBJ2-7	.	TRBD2	TGCGCCAGCAGCCAAGATCTAGCGGGGGGGCGGTACGAGCAGTACTTC	CASSQDLAGGRYEQYF
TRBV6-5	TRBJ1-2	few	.	TGTGCCAGCAGTCCACAGGCCGGCTATGGCTACACCTTC	CASSPQAGYGYTF
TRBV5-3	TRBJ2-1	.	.	TGTGCCAGAAGCTACACGCCCGGAAAGGGGTTGCGGTACAATGAGCAGTTCTTC	CARSYTPGKGLRYNEQFF
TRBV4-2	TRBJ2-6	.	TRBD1	TGTGCCAGCAGCCAAGGAGGGGGCAGGGGCTCTGGGGCCAACGTCCTGACTTTC	CASSQGGGRGSGANVLTF
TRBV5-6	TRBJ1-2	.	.	TGTGCCAGCACCTCTACCCCCGGACTTGGCTACACCTTC	CASTSTPGLGYTF
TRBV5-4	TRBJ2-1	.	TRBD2	TGTGCCAGCAGCCCCTTGTTTGCTAGCGGGGGAGGTGAGCAGTTCTTC	CASSPLFASGGGEQFF
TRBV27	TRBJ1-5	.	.	TGTGCCAGCAGTCCCCTCCTTCAGGGCGGCAATCAGCCCCAGCATTTT	CASSPLLQGGNQPQHF
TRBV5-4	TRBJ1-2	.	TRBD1	TGTGCCAGCAGCTTGGTGTCCCCCAGGGGGGACTATGGCTACACCTTC	CASSLVSPRGDYGYTF
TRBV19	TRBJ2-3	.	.	TGTGCCAGTAGTGCGACGGTAGCTAGCACAGATACGCAGTATTTT	CASSATVASTDTQYF
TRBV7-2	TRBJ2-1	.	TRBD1	TGTGCCAGCAGCTCAGGACAGGGCCACAATGAGCAGTTCTTC	CASSSGQGHNEQFF
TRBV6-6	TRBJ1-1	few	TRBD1	TGTGCCAGCCGCCTTACAGGGGTGGCTTTCTTT	CASRLTGVAFF
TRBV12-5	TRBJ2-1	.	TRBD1	TGTGCTAGTGGCCAGGGGGATGAGCAGTTCTTC	CASGQGDEQFF
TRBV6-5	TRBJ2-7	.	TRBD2	TGTGCCAGCAGTTATCAGCGGGAGCTGTACGAGCAGTACTTC	CASSYQRELYEQYF
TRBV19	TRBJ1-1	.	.	TGTGCCAGTAGTACCCCCGTCGGCAGGGCAATAGGTGAAGCTTTCTTT	CASSTPVGRAIGEAFF
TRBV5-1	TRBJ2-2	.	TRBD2	TGCGCCAGCAGCCTAGCGGGAGGGAACACCGGGGAGCTGTTTTTT	CASSLAGGNTGELFF
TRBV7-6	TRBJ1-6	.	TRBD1	TGTGCCAGCAGCTTATCGACAGGGATAAATTCACCCCTCCACTTT	CASSLSTGINSPLHF
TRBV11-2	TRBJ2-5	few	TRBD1	TGTGCCAGCAGCACCAAGACAGGGGGGACATGGACCCAGTACTTC	CASSTKTGGTWTQYF
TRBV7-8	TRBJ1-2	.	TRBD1	TGTGCCAGCAGTTCCTCCGCCCCCTACTCAGGGGGAAACTATGGCTACACCTTC	CASSSSAPYSGGNYGYTF
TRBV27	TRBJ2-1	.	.	TGTGCCAGCAGAGTTTTATCGACTTACAATGAGCAGTTCTTC	CASRVLSTYNEQFF
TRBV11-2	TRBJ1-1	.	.	TGTGCCAGCAGCTTGTATACAGGGACCCTTGAAGCTTTCTTT	CASSLYTGTLEAFF
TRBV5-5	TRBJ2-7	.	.	TGTGCCAGCAGCTTGGGAGGGTTGGGGAACTACGAGCAGTACTTC	CASSLGGLGNYEQYF
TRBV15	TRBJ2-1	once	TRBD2	TGTGCCACCTGCAGAGATTTGGCGGGGGGGGGTAATGAGCAGTTCTTC	CATCRDLAGGGNEQFF